This T cell receptor beta chain is drawn from a study of Ad26.COV2.S vaccination and SARS-CoV-2 variants. Whole-study context: Enrollment placed the donor in the COV1001 Ad26.COV2.S trial arm. Findings and caveats of the study: Vaccine and placebo groups showed comparable non-spike TCR breadth. Vaccine recipients had higher spike-specific TCR breadth than placebo recipients.

Documented treatment: about 20 received Ad26.COV2.S at low or high dose, single or two shots; roughly five received placebo; per-sample allocation not given. The study sampled participants on day 63 after the first vaccine or placebo injection. Donation was by an adult aged 18-55 years who was in Boston. With regard to this clone: Antigen: not known.

Assay used: immunoSEQ multiplex PCR; TCRdb lists only in-frame clones, some missing. The table lists more than 300,000 clones, around four fifths of them singletons. There are 15 residues in the CDR3. From germline, CDR1 is ENHRY and CDR2 SYGVKD. V gave up 4 bases and J gave up 3 bases, with 12 bases separating them. This sequence was found in a person aged 18 to 59 who received the Ad26.COV2.S COVID-19 vaccine or a placebo. This rearrangement joins TRBV10-3 to TRBJ2-2; unclear D gene. The input for sequencing was peripheral blood, taken in a trial of Ad26.COV2.S vaccine versus placebo. CDR3 loop: CAISGAASDTGELFF. The CDR3 DNA reads TGTGCCATCAGTGGGGCGGCATCGGACACCGGGGAGCTGTTTTTT.